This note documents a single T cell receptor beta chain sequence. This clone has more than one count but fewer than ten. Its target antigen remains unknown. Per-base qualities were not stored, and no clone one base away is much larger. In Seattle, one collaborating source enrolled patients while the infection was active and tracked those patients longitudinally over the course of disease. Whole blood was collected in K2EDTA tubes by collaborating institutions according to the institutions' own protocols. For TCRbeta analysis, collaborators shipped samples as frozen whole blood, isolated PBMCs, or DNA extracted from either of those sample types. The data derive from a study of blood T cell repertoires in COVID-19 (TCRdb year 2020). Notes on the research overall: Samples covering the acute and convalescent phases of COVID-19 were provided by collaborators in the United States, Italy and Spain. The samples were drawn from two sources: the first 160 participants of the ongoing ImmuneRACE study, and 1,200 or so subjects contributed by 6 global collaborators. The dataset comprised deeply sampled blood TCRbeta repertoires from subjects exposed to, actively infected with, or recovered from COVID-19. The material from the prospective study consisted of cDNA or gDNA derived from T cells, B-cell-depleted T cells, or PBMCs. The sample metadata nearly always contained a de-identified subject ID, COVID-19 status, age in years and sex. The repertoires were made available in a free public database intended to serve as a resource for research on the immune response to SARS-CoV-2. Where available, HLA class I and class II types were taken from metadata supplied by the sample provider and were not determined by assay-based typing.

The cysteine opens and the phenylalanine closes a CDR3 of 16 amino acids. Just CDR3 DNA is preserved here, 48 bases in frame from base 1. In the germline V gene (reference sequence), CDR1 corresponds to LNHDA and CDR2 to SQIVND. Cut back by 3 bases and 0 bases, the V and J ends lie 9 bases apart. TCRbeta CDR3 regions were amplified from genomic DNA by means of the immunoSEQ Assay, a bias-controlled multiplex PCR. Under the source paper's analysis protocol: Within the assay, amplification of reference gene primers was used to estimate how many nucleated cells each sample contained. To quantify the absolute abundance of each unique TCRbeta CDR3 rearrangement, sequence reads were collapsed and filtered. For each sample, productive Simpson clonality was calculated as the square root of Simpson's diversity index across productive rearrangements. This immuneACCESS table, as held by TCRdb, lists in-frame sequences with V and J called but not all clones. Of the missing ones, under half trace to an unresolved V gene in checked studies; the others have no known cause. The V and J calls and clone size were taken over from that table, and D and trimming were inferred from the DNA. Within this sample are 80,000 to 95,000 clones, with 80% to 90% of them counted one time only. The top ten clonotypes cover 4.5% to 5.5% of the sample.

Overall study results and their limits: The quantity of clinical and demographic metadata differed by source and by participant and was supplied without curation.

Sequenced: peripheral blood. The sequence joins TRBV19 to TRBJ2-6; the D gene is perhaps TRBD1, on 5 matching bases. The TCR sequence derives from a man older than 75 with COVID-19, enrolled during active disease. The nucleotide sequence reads TGTGCCAGTAGTATTTTAAGGGGCTCTGGGGCCAACGTCCTGACTTTC. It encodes CASSILRGSGANVLTF. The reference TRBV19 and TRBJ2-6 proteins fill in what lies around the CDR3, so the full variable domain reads DGGITQSPKYLFRKEGQNVTLSCEQNLNHDAMYWYRQDPGQGLRLIYYSQIVNDFQKGDIAEGYSVSREKKESFPLTVTSAQKNPTAFYLCASSILRGSGANVLTFGAGSRLTVL.